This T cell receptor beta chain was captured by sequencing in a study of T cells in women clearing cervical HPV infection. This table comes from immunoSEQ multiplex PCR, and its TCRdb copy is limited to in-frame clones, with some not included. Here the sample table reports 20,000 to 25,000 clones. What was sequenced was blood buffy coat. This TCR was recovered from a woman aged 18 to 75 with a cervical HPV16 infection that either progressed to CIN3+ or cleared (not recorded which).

CDR3 bases read: TGTGCCAGCAGCTTAGACTATTTGGCGCGCGAG. This sequence encodes CASSLDYLARE. The full CDR3 reads CASSLDYLAREQYF. This chain joins TRBV7-9 and TRBJ2-7; D gene uncertain. The missing CDR3 end, 3 residues past where the read stops, is filled in from the germline J gene. CDR3 size: 14 residues. Trimming shortened V by 1 base and J by 6 bases, and 13 bases separated the two germline ends. Per germline, CDR1 SEHNR and CDR2 FQNEAQ (reference sequence).